A single sample gave rise to the 6 T cell receptor beta chains below, sequenced in a study of T cell responses to AZD1222 COVID-19 vaccine. The table came from immunoSEQ multiplex PCR; TCRdb's copy has only in-frame clones and leaves some out. Among more than 100,000 clones, about nine tenths were seen once, and the ten largest hold 45%. Sequencing used peripheral blood, obtained on day 0 of AZD1222 vaccination. These receptors were obtained from an adult in good health.

The CDR3 protein is CASSRWAGGYTF. The CDR3 coding sequence is TGTGCCAGCAGCCGCTGGGCCGGAGGCTACACCTTC. The chain employs TRBV6-2 or TRBV6-3 and TRBJ1-2; D is unresolved. V was pared by 6 bases and J by 8 bases, with 13 bases between. In germline, CDR1 is MNHEY, CDR2 SVGEGT. The CDR3 is 12 residues long.

J is TRBJ2-7 and V is TRBV6-5, with D possibly being TRBD1 (5 bases). The CDR3 is made up of 15 amino acids. Germline CDR1 and CDR2: MNHEY and SVGAGI. V lost 2 bases, J lost 2 bases, and 13 bases lay in between. The CDR3 sequence is CASSYAIGAAYEQYF. CDR3 coding DNA: TGTGCCAGCAGTTACGCTATAGGGGCAGCCTACGAGCAGTACTTC.

The rearrangement uses TRBV7-2 and TRBJ1-6; D is possibly TRBD1 (6 bases). The CDR3 length is 15 residues. The germline V gene encodes CDR1 SGHTA and CDR2 FQGNSA. Trimming removed 5 bases at V and 3 bases at J, with 11 bases between. The CDR3 nucleotides read TGTGCCAGCAGCATCGACAGGAGCTATAATTCACCCCTCCACTTT. Translating it yields CASSIDRSYNSPLHF.

This clone showed up just a few times. This chain joins TRBV11-2 and TRBJ2-7; TRBD2 aligns across 7 bases. V shed 6 bases and J 2 bases; nucleotides not matched to a gene: 19. The CDR3 contains 18 residues. Germline assignment: CDR1 SGHAT and CDR2 FQNNGV. CDR3 DNA sequence: TGTGCCAGCAGTCATCCCTCCGGGGGGAGCGGCGGGGCCTACGAGCAGTACTTC. Translated: CASSHPSGGSGGAYEQYF. Drawing the rest from reference TRBV11-2 and TRBJ2-7, the complete variable domain is EAGVAQSPRYKIIEKRQSVAFWCNPISGHATLYWYQQILGQGPKLLIQFQNNGVVDDSQLPKDRFSAERLKGVDSTLKIQPAKLEDSAVYLCASSHPSGGSGGAYEQYFGPGTRLTVT.

This clone occurred once. The chain has TRBV7-9 and TRBJ1-3, with D tentatively TRBD1 (5 bases). The germline V gene encodes CDR1 SEHNR and CDR2 FQNEAQ (reference sequence). This CDR3 comprises 14 residues. V was trimmed by 2 bases and J by 0 bases, leaving 5 bases between them. The CDR3 region is CASSLQGSGNTIYF. DNA for the CDR3: TGTGCCAGCAGCTTACAGGGCTCTGGAAACACCATATATTTT. Complete variable domain (other parts from reference TRBV7-9 and TRBJ1-3): DTGVSQNPRHKITKRGQNVTFRCDPISEHNRLYWYRQTLGQGPEFLTYFQNEAQLEKSRLLSDRFSAERPKGSFSTLEIQRTEQGDSAMYLCASSLQGSGNTIYFGEGSWLTVV.

This sequence joins TRBV6-5 and TRBJ2-7; TRBD1 matches 7 bases. This CDR3 comprises 14 residues. The V gene end was trimmed by 0 bases and the J gene end by 3 bases; junction bases not matched to a gene: 2. Germline assignment: CDR1 MNHEY and CDR2 SVGAGI. CDR3 nucleotide sequence: TGTGCCAGCAGTTACTCTCCAGGGGGCTACGAGCAGTACTTC. This sequence encodes CASSYSPGGYEQYF.